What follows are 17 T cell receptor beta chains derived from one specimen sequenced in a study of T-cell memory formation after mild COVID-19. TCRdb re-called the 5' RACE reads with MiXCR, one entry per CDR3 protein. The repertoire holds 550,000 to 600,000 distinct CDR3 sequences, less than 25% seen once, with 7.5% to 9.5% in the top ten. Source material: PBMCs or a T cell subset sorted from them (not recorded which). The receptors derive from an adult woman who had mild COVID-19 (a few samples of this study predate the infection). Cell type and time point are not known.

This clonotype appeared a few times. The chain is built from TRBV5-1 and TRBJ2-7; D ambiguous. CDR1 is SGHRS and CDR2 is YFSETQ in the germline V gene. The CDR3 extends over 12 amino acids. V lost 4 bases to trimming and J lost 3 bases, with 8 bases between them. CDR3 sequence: CASSMGNYEQYF. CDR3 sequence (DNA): TGCGCCAGCAGCATGGGGAACTACGAGCAGTACTTC. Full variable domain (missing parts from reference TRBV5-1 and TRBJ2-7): KAGVTQTPRYLIKTRGQQVTLSCSPISGHRSVSWYQQTPGQGLQFLFEYFSETQRNKGNFPGRFSGRQFSNSRSEMNVSTLELGDSALYLCASSMGNYEQYFGPGTRLTVT.

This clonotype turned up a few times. The CDR3: CASTGSTGELFF. The CDR3 DNA follows: TGTGCCAGCACCGGTTCCACCGGGGAGCTGTTTTTT. The J gene is TRBJ2-2, the V gene TRBV6-6, with unresolved D. Trimming removed 7 bases at V and 4 bases at J, with 7 bases between. The germline gives CDR1 MNHNY, CDR2 SVGAGI (reference sequence). The CDR3 is made up of 12 amino acids.

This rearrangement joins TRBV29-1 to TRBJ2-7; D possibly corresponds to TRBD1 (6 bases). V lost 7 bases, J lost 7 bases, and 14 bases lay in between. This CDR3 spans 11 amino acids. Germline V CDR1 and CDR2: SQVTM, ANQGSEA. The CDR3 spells CSARDTGEQYF. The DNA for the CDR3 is TGCAGCGCAAGGGACACTGGGGAGCAGTACTTC.

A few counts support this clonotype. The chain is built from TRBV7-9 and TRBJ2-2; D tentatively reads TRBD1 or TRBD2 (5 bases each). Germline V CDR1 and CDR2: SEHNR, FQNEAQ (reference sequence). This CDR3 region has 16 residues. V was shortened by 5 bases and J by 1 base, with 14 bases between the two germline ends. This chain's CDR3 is CASSPGDGLNTGELFF. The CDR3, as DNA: TGTGCCAGCAGCCCTGGGGACGGACTGAACACCGGGGAGCTGTTTTTT.

Here the CDR3 reads CATSDAGGTYNEQFF. CDR3 nucleotide sequence: TGTGCCACCAGTGATGCGGGAGGCACCTACAATGAGCAGTTCTTC. The chain joins TRBV24-1 to TRBJ2-1; TRBD2 agrees at 8 bases. CDR1 is KGHDR and CDR2 is SFDVKD in the germline V gene. The CDR3 totals 15 residues. Trimming took 3 bases from V and 2 from J; bases not matched to a gene: 2.

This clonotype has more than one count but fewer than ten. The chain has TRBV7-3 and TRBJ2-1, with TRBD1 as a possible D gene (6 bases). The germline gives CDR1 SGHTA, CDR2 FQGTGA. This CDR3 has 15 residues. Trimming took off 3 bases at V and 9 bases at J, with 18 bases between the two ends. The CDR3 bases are TGTGCCAGCAGCTTGCCGGGACACGGAAGGGGTGAGCAGTTCTTC. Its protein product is CASSLPGHGRGEQFF.

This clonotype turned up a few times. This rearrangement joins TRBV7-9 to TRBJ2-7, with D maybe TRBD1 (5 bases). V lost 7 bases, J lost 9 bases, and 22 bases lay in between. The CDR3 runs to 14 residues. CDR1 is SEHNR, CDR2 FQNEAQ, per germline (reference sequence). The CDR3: CASIPTGPRFVQYF. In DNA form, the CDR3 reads TGTGCCAGCATCCCAACAGGCCCCCGGTTCGTGCAGTACTTC.

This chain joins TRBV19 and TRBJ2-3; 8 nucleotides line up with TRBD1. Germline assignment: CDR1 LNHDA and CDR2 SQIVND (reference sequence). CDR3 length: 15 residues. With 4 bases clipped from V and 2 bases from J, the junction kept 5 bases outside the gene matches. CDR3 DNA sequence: TGTGCCAGTAGTACCCGGACAGGGACCACAGATACGCAGTATTTT. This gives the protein CASSTRTGTTDTQYF. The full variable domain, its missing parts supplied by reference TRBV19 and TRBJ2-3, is DGGITQSPKYLFRKEGQNVTLSCEQNLNHDAMYWYRQDPGQGLRLIYYSQIVNDFQKGDIAEGYSVSREKKESFPLTVTSAQKNPTAFYLCASSTRTGTTDTQYFGPGTRLTVL.

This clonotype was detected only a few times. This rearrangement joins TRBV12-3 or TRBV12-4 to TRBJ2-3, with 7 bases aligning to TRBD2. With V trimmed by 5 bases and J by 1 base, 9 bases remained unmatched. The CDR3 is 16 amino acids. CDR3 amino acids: CASSITAGSGTDTQYF. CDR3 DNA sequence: TGTGCCAGCAGTATCACAGCGGGAAGCGGCACAGATACGCAGTATTTT.

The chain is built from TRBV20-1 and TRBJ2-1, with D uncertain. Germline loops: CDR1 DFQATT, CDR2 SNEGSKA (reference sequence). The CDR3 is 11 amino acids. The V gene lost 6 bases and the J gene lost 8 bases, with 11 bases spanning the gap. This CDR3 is CSAPANYEQFF. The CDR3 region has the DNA TGCAGTGCGCCGGCCAATTATGAGCAGTTCTTC.

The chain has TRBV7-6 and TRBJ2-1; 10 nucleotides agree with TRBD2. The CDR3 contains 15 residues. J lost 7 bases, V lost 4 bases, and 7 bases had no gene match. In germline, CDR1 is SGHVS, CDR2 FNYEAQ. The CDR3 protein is CASSSLAGAGNEQFF. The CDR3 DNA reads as TGTGCCAGCAGCTCTCTAGCGGGAGCGGGTAATGAGCAGTTCTTC.

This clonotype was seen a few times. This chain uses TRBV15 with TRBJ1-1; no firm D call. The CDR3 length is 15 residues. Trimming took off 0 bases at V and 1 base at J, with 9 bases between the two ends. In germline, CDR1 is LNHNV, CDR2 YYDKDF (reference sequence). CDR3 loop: CATSRDAHANTEAFF. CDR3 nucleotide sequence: TGTGCCACCAGCAGAGATGCGCATGCGAACACTGAAGCTTTCTTT.

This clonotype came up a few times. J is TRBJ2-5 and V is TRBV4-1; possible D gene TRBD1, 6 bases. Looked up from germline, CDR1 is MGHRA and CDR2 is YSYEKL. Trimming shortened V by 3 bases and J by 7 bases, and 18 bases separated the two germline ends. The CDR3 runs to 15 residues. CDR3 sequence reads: CASSQTSGAGRTQYF. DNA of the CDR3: TGCGCCAGCAGCCAGACCTCAGGGGCTGGGAGGACCCAGTACTTC.

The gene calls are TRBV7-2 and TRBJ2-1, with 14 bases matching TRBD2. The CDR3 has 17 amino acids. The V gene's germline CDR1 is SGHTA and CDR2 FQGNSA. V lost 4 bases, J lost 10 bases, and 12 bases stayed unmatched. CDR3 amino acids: CASSSPSTSGRAGEQFF. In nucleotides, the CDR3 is TGTGCCAGCAGCTCGCCATCGACTAGCGGGAGGGCTGGAGAGCAGTTCTTC.

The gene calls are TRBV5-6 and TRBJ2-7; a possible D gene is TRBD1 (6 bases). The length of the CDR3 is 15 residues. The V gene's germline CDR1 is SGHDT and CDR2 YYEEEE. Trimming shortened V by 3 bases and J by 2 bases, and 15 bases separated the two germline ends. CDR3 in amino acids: CASSSRARGPYEQYF. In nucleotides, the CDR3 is TGTGCCAGCAGCTCTCGGGCCAGGGGCCCCTACGAGCAGTACTTC.

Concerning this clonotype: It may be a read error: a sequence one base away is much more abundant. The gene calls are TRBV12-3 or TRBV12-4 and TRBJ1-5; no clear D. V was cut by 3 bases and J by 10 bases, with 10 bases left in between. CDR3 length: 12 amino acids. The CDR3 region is CASSFTETPQHF. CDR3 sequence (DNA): TGTGCCAGCAGTTTCACAGAGACCCCCCAGCATTTT.

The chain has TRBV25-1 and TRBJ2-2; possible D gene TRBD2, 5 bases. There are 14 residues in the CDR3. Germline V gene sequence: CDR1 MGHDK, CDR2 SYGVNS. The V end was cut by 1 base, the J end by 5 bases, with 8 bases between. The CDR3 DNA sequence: TGTGCCAGCAGTGAATCTCGGGATACCGGGGAGCTGTTTTTT. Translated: CASSESRDTGELFF.